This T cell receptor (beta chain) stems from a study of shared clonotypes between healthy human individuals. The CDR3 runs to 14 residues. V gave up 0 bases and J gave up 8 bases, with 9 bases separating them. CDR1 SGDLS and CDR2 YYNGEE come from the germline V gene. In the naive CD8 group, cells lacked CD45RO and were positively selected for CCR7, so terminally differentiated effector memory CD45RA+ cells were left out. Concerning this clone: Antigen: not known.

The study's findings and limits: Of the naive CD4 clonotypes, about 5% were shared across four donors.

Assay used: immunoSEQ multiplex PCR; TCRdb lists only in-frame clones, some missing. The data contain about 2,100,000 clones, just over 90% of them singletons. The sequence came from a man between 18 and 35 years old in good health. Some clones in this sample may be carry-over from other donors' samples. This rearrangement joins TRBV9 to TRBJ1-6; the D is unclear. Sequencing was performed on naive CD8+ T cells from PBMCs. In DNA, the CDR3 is TGTGCCAGCAGCGTAGAGGCAGAATATTCACCCCTCCACTTT. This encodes CASSVEAEYSPLHF. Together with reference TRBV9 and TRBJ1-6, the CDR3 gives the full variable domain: DSGVTQTPKHLITATGQRVTLRCSPRSGDLSVYWYQQSLDQGLQFLIQYYNGEERAKGNILERFSAQQFPDLHSELNLSSLELGDSALYFCASSVEAEYSPLHFGNGTRLTVT.